A single sample gave rise to the 13 T cell receptor beta chains below, sequenced in a study of blood T cell repertoires in COVID-19. The repertoire was sequenced with immunoSEQ multiplex PCR; TCRdb's copy has only in-frame clones and lacks some. The data hold about 160,000 clones, with roughly 89% observed a single time. The material sequenced was peripheral blood. The receptors derive from a woman aged 65 to 85 with COVID-19, enrolled during active disease.

V is TRBV29-1 and J is TRBJ1-1; D is undetermined. Germline loops: CDR1 SQVTM, CDR2 ANQGSEA. The V gene lost 7 bases and the J gene lost 2 bases, with 17 bases spanning the gap. The CDR3 has 14 amino acids. CDR3 amino acids: CSASLGALNTEAFF. The CDR3 DNA reads as TGCAGCGCCTCCTTGGGAGCATTAAACACTGAAGCTTTCTTT.

This clone was counted between two and nine times. The gene calls are TRBV30 and TRBJ2-7; D remains ambiguous. This CDR3 contains 11 residues. Trimming pared 3 bases from V and 6 bases from J, leaving 9 bases between. Germline assignment: CDR1 GTSNPN and CDR2 SVGIG (reference sequence). The DNA for the CDR3 is TGTGCCTGGAGCGATAGTGCCGAGCAGTACTTC. As protein: CAWSDSAEQYF.

The chain carries TRBV29-1 and TRBJ1-2; weak D call: TRBD1 (5 bases). The V end lost 1 base, the J end lost 7 bases, and 16 bases lay between the germline ends. The CDR3 totals 14 residues. From germline, CDR1 is SQVTM and CDR2 ANQGSEA. CDR3 residues: CSVEGQGLSSGYTF. The DNA for the CDR3 is TGCAGCGTTGAAGGGCAGGGATTATCCTCTGGCTACACCTTC.

The V call is TRBV6-2 or TRBV6-3, the J call TRBJ1-1; TRBD1 is a possible D gene (5 bases). The CDR3 extends over 14 amino acids. V was trimmed by 4 bases and J by 5 bases, leaving 14 bases between them. Per germline, CDR1 MNHEY and CDR2 SVGEGT. CDR3 DNA sequence: TGTGCCAGCAGTTTTAGCAGGGATTGGACTGAAGCTTTCTTT. This gives the protein CASSFSRDWTEAFF.

The J gene is TRBJ2-3, the V gene TRBV10-3; 9 bases map to TRBD2. Germline loops: CDR1 ENHRY, CDR2 SYGVKD. This CDR3 is 15 amino acids long. Unmatched junction bases numbered 3, after V lost 5 bases and J lost 0 bases. CDR3: CAISLTSGSTDTQYF. CDR3 bases: TGTGCCATCAGTCTTACTAGCGGGAGCACAGATACGCAGTATTTT.

The genes are TRBV5-8 and TRBJ2-1; 8 bases are a match to TRBD1. Germline loops: CDR1 SGHTS, CDR2 YDEGEE. The CDR3 has 15 residues. Trimming at V came to 4 bases and at J to 2 bases, leaving 5 bases not matched to a gene. CDR3 sequence reads: CASSRGQAAYNEQFF. In DNA, the CDR3 is TGTGCCAGCAGCCGGGGACAGGCTGCCTACAATGAGCAGTTCTTC. Full variable domain (rest looked up from reference TRBV5-8 and TRBJ2-1): EAGVTQSPTHLIKTRGQQATLRCSPISGHTSVYWYQQALGLGLQFLLWYDEGEERNRGNFPPRFSGRQFPNYSSELNVNALELEDSALYLCASSRGQAAYNEQFFGPGTRLTVL.

The rearrangement joins TRBV5-1 to TRBJ2-3; D unclear. V gave up 9 bases and J gave up 1 base, with 9 bases separating them. Germline assignment: CDR1 SGHRS and CDR2 YFSETQ. This CDR3 is 12 amino acids long. The DNA for the CDR3 is TGCGCCACCTCGACTGGCACAGATACGCAGTATTTT. Protein sequence: CATSTGTDTQYF. The full variable domain, in which reference TRBV5-1 and TRBJ2-3 provide the parts outside the CDR3, is KAGVTQTPRYLIKTRGQQVTLSCSPISGHRSVSWYQQTPGQGLQFLFEYFSETQRNKGNFPGRFSGRQFSNSRSEMNVSTLELGDSALYLCATSTGTDTQYFGPGTRLTVL.

This clone was seen a few times. The V and J genes are TRBV5-1 and TRBJ1-1; D unresolved. The V end was cut by 1 base, the J end by 3 bases, with 10 bases between. This CDR3 is 14 amino acids long. CDR1 is SGHRS and CDR2 is YFSETQ in the germline V gene. CDR3 in amino acids: CASSLSSGDTEAFF. The CDR3 DNA reads as TGCGCCAGCAGCTTGTCTTCCGGGGACACTGAAGCTTTCTTT.

The chain employs TRBV2 and TRBJ1-5; TRBD1 might be the D (5 bases). Trimming took 2 bases from V and 15 from J, leaving 17 bases between them. Germline CDR1 reads SNHLY; CDR2 reads FYNNEI. The CDR3 loop spans 13 amino acids. The CDR3 protein is CASSETGRGRPHF. Here the CDR3 DNA reads TGTGCCAGCAGTGAAACGGGGAGGGGAAGACCGCATTTT.

The chain combines TRBV6-5 with TRBJ2-3; TRBD1 is a possible D gene (6 bases). Trimming cost V 8 bases and J 3 bases, with 18 bases left between them. This CDR3 is built from 15 residues. The V gene's germline CDR1 is MNHEY and CDR2 SVGAGI. This chain's CDR3 is CASPVPGQRTDTQYF. CDR3 in DNA: TGTGCCAGCCCGGTTCCGGGACAACGGACAGATACGCAGTATTTT.

J is TRBJ2-1 and V is TRBV24-1, with D perhaps TRBD2 (7 bases). The CDR3 loop spans 19 amino acids. Deletions cut 1 base from V and 7 bases from J, with 25 bases between. The V gene's germline CDR1 is KGHDR and CDR2 SFDVKD. This CDR3 reads CATSDFPLGRGGLRNEQFF. CDR3 in DNA: TGTGCCACCAGTGATTTCCCCCTGGGGAGGGGGGGCCTTCGGAATGAGCAGTTCTTC.

CDR3 in amino acids: CATRDRGCYEQYF. The CDR3 DNA reads as TGTGCTACCCGCGACAGGGGGTGCTACGAGCAGTACTTC. This chain connects TRBV11-3 to TRBJ2-7; TRBD1 matches at 9 bases. Per germline, CDR1 SGHNT and CDR2 YENEEA. CDR3 length equals 13 residues.

CDR3 sequence: CASSLTPGNQPQHF. The CDR3 region has the DNA TGTGCCAGCAGCTTAACGCCCGGTAACCAGCCCCAGCATTTT. The chain combines TRBV7-2 with TRBJ1-5, with no clear D. Trimming left V 2 bases short and J 7 bases short, with 12 bases between. Germline V CDR1 and CDR2: SGHTA, FQGNSA. The CDR3 runs 14 residues.